This TCR beta chain stems from a study of cytomegalovirus exposure and HLA in healthy donors. Study in general: Earlier, about 179 million T cells were analyzed, and around 100 million unique TCR beta sequences were found among them. Unique TCRs from HLA-typed donors, roughly 89 million of them, were held in an early data release.

The CDR3 spans 13 residues. Per the germline V gene, CDR1 is SGHNT and CDR2 is YYREEE (reference sequence). V lost 3 bases, J lost 8 bases, and 12 bases lay in between. The PCR used 60 Vbeta and 13 Jbeta primers. In the original analysis: Unique TCR beta chains numbered roughly 80 million in a later analysis, with about 9.9 million shared. The method was immunoSEQ multiplex PCR; TCRdb's version includes in-frame clones alone and lacks a portion of them. Clone size and the V and J calls come from that table; the DNA yielded D and trimming. This listing includes 220,000 or so clones. Comments on this clone: Antigen specificity is unknown.

The study, taken as a whole, reports: Researchers counted around 170 TCR beta chains as cytomegalovirus-associated.

The TCR comes from a girl aged 2 to 10 in good health and CMV-seropositive. The gene calls are TRBV5-4 and TRBJ2-1; D not certain. The source material was PBMCs. The CDR3 reads CASSSPSPYEQFF. As DNA, the CDR3 is TGTGCCAGCAGCTCCCCGTCCCCCTATGAGCAGTTCTTC.